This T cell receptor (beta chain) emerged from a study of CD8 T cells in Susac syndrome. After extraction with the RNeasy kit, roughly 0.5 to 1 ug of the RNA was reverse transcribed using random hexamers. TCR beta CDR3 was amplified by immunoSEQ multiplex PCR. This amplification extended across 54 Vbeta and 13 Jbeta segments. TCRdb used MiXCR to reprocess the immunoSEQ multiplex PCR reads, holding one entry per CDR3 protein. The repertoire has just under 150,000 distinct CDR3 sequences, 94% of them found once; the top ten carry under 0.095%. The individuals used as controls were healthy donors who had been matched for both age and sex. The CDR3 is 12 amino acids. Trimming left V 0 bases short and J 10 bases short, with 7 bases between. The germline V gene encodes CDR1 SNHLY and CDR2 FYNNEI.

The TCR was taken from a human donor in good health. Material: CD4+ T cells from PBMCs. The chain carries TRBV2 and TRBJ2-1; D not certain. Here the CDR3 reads CASSEAVREQFF. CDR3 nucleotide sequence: TGTGCCAGCAGTGAAGCGGTGCGGGAGCAGTTCTTC.